This T cell receptor beta chain was captured in a study of blood T cell repertoires in COVID-19. Study background: The samples span acute and convalescent COVID-19 from the United States, Italy and Spain.

Profiled with immunoSEQ multiplex PCR; TCRdb holds only in-frame clones, not every one. This sample carries some 45,000 clones, 90% to 95% of them seen once, and the ten largest clones take 0.9% to 1.1%. The source is a man aged 60 to 75 with COVID-19, enrolled during active disease. The material sequenced was peripheral blood.

The CDR3 is CASSQNSGAPNSPLHF. CDR3 nucleotides: TGTGCCAGCAGCCAAAACAGCGGGGCCCCAAATTCACCCCTCCACTTT. The chain is built from TRBV3-1 (or the pseudogene TRBV3-2) and TRBJ1-6; D may be TRBD1 (5 bases). V lost 2 bases, J lost 7 bases, and 15 bases lay in between. Germline CDR1 LGHDT, CDR2 YNNKEL (reference sequence). The CDR3 consists of 16 residues.